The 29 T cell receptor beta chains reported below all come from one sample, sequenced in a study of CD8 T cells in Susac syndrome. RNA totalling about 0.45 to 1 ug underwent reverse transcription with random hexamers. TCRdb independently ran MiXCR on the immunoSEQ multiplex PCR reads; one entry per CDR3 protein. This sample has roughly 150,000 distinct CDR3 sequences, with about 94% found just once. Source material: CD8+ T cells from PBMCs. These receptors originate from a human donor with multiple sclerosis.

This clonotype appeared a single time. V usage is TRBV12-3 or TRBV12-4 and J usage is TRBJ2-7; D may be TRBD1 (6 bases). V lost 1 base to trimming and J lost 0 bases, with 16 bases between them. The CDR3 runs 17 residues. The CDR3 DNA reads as TGTGCCAGCAGTTTAGTACCGGGACACACGAGCTCCTACGAGCAGTACTTC. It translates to CASSLVPGHTSSYEQYF.

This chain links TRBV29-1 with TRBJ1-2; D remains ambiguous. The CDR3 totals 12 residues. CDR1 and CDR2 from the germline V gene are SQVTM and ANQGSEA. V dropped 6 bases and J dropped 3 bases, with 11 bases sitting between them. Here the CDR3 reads CSVRIRDYGYTF. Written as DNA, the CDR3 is TGCAGCGTAAGGATAAGAGACTATGGCTACACCTTC. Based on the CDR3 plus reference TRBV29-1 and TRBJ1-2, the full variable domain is SAVISQKPSRDICQRGTSLTIQCQVDSQVTMMFWYRQQPGQSLTLIATANQGSEATYESGFVIDKFPISRPNLTFSTLTVSNMSPEDSSIYLCSVRIRDYGYTFGSGTRLTVV.

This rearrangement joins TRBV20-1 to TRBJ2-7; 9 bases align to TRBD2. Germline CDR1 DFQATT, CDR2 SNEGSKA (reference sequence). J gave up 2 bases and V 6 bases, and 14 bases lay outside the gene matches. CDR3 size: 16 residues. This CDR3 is CSALGAGGRSTYEQYF. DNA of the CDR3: TGCAGTGCCCTTGGAGCGGGGGGCCGATCTACCTACGAGCAGTACTTC.

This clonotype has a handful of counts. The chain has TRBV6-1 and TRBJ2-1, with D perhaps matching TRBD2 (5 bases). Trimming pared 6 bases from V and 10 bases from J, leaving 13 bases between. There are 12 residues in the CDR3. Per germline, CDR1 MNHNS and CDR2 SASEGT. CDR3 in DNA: TGTGCCAGCAGCCCCTTAGGGAGAGAGCAGTTCTTC. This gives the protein CASSPLGREQFF.

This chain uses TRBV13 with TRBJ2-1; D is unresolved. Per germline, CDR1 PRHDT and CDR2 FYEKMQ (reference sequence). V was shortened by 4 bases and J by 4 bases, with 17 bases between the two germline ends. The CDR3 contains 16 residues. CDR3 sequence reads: CASSSYQNTQYNEQFF. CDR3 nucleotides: TGTGCCAGCAGCTCCTACCAGAACACCCAATACAATGAGCAGTTCTTC.

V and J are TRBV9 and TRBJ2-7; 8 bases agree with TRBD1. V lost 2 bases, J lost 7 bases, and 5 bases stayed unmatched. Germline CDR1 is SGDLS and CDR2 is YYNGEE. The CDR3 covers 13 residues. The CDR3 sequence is CASSVRGRKEQYF. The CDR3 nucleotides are TGTGCCAGCAGCGTCAGGGGGCGTAAGGAGCAGTACTTC. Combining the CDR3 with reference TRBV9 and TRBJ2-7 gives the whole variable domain DSGVTQTPKHLITATGQRVTLRCSPRSGDLSVYWYQQSLDQGLQFLIQYYNGEERAKGNILERFSAQQFPDLHSELNLSSLELGDSALYFCASSVRGRKEQYFGPGTRLTVT.

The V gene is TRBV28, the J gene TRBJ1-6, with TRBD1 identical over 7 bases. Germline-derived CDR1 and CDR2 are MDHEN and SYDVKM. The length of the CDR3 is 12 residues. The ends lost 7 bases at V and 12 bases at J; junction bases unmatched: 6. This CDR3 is CASNPGGVPLHF. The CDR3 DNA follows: TGTGCCAGCAATCCAGGGGGGGTACCCCTCCACTTT.

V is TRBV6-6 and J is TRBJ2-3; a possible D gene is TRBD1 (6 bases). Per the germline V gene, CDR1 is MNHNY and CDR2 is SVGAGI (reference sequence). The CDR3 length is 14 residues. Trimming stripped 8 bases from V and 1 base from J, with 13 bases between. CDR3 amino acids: CASRHRARTDTQYF. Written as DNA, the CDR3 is TGTGCCAGCCGCCACAGGGCTCGCACAGATACGCAGTATTTT.

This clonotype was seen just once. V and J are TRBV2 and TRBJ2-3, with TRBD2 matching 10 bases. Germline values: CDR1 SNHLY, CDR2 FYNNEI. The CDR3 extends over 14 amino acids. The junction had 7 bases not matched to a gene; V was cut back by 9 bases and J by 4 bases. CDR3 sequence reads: CASTAGGTSDTQYF. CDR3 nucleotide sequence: TGTGCCAGTACAGCGGGGGGGACGTCAGATACGCAGTATTTT.

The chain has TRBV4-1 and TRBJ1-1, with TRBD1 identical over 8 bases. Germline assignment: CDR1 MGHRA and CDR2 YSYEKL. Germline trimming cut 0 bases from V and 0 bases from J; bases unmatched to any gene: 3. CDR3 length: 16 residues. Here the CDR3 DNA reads TGCGCCAGCAGCCAAGAGGCAGGGGGCTTGAACACTGAAGCTTTCTTT. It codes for CASSQEAGGLNTEAFF.

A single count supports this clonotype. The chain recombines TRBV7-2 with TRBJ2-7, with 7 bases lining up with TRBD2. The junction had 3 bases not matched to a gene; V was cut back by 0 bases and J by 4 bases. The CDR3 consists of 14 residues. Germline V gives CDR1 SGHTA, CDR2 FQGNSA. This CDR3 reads CASSLALAAYEQYF. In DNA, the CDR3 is TGTGCCAGCAGCTTAGCGCTAGCGGCTTACGAGCAGTACTTC.

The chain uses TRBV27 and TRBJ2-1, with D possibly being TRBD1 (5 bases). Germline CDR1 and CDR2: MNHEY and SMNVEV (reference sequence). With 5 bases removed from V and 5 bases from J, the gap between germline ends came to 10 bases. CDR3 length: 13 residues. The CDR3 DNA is TGTGCCAGCAGTATGGCAGGGCACAATGAGCAGTTCTTC. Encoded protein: CASSMAGHNEQFF.

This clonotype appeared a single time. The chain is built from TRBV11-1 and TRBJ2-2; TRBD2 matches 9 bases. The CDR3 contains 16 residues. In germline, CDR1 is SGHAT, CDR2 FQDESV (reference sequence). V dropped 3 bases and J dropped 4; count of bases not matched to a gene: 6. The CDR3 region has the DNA TGTGCCAGCAGCTTGAGGCGGGGGGGCCTCACCGGGGAGCTGTTTTTT. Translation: CASSLRRGGLTGELFF. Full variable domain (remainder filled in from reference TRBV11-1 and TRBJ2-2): EAEVAQSPRYKITEKSQAVAFWCDPISGHATLYWYRQILGQGPELLVQFQDESVVDDSQLPKDRFSAERLKGVDSTLKIQPAELGDSAMYLCASSLRRGGLTGELFFGEGSRLTVL.

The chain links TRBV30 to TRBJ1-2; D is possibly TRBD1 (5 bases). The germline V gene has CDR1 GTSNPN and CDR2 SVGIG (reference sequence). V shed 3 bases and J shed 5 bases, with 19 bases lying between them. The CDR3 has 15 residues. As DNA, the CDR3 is TGTGCCTGGAGAGATCCACCGGGACGGAGTTATGGCTACACCTTC. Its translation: CAWRDPPGRSYGYTF.

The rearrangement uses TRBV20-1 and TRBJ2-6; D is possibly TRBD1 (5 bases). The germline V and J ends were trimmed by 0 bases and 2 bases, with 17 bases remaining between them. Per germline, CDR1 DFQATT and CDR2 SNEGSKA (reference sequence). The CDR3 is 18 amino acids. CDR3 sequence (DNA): TGCAGTGCTAGAGATCAGGGCAGTTGGGGAACTGGGGCCAACGTCCTGACTTTC. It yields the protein CSARDQGSWGTGANVLTF.

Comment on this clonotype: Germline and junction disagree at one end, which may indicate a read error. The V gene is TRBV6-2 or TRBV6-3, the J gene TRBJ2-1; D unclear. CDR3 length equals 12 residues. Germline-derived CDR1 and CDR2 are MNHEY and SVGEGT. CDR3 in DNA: TGCGCCGCGGCCCTTACCTTGAATGAGCAGTTCTTC. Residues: CAAALTLNEQFF.

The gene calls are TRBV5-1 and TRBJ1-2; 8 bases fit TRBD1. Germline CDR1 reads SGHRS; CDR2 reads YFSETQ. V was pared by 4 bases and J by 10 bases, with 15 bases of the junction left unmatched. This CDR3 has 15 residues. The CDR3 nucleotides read TGCGCCAGCAGCCAATTGAGGACAGGGATTATGAACTACACCTTC. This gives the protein CASSQLRTGIMNYTF.

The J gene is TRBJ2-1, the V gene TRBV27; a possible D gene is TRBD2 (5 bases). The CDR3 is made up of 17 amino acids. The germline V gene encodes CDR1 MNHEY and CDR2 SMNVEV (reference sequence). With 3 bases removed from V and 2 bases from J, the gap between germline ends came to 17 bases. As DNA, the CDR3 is TGTGCCAGCAGTTTCTTGGGAGCTAGTGTGGCCTACAATGAGCAGTTCTTC. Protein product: CASSFLGASVAYNEQFF.

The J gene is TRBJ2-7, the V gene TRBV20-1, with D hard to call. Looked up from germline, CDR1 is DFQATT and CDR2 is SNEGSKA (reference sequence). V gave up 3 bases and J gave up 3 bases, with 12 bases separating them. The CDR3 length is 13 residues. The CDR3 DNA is TGCAGTGCTAGCGGTACAGCGCTCTACGAGCAGTACTTC. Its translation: CSASGTALYEQYF.

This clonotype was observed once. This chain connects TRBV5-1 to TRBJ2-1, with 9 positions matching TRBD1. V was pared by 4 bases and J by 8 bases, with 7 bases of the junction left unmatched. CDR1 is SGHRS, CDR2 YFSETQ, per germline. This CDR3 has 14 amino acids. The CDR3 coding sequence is TGCGCCAGCAGCCTGGGACAGGGTGGGGATGAGCAGTTCTTC. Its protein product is CASSLGQGGDEQFF.

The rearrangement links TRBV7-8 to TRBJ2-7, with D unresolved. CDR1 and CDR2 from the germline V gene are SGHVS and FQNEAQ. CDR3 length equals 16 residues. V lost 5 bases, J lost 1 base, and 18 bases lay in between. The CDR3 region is CASSPPGPVESYEQYF. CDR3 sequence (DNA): TGTGCCAGCAGCCCTCCCGGGCCGGTGGAATCCTACGAGCAGTACTTC.

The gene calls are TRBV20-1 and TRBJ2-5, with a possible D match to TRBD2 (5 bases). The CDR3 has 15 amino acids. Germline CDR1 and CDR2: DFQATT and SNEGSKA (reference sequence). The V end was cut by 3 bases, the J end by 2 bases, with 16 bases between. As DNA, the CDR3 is TGCAGTGCTAGGCGGCTAGGACTGAGACAAGAGACCCAGTACTTC. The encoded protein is CSARRLGLRQETQYF.

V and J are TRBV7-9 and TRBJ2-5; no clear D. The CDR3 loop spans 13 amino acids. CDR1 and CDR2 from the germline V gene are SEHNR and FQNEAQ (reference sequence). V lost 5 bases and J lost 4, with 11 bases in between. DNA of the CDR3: TGTGCCAGCAGCGACGGACGGTTAGAGACCCAGTACTTC. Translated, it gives CASSDGRLETQYF. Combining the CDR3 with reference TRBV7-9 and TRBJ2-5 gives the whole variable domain DTGVSQNPRHKITKRGQNVTFRCDPISEHNRLYWYRQTLGQGPEFLTYFQNEAQLEKSRLLSDRFSAERPKGSFSTLEIQRTEQGDSAMYLCASSDGRLETQYFGPGTRLLVL.

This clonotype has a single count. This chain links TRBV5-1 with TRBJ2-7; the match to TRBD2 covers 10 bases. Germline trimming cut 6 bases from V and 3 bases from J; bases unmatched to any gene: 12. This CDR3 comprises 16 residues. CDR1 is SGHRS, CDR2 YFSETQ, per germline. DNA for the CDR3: TGCGCCAGCAACTCGAATAAACTAGCGGGGATCTACGAGCAGTACTTC. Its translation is CASNSNKLAGIYEQYF.

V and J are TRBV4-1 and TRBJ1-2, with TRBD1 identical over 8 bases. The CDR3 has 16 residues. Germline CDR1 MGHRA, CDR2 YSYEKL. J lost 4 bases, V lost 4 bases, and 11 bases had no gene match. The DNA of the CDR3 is TGCGCCAGCAGCCCCAAGTCTTCAGGGGGCACCTATGGCTACACCTTC. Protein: CASSPKSSGGTYGYTF.

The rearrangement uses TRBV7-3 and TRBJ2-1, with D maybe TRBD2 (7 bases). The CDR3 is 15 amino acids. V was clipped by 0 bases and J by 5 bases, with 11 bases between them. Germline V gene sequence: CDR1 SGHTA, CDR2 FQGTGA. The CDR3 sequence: CASSLTGGVHNEQFF. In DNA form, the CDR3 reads TGTGCCAGCAGCTTAACAGGGGGGGTCCACAATGAGCAGTTCTTC.

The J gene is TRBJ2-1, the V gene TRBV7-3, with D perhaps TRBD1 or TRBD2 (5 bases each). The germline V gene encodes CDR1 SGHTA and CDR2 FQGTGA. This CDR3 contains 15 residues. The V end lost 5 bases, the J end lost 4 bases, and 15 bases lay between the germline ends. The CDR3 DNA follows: TGTGCCAGCAGCCTGGGACCTCCAGGGTACAATGAGCAGTTCTTC. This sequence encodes CASSLGPPGYNEQFF. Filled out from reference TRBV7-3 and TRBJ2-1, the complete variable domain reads GAGVSQTPSNKVTEKGKYVELRCDPISGHTALYWYRQSLGQGPEFLIYFQGTGAADDSGLPNDRFFAVRPEGSVSTLKIQRTERGDSAVYLCASSLGPPGYNEQFFGPGTRLTVL.

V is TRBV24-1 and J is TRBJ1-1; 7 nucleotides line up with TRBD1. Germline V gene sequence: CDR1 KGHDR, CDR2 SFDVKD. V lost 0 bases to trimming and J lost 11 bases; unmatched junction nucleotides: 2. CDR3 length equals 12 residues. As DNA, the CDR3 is TGTGCCACCAGTGATTTGCGGACAGGCGCTTTCTTT. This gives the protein CATSDLRTGAFF.

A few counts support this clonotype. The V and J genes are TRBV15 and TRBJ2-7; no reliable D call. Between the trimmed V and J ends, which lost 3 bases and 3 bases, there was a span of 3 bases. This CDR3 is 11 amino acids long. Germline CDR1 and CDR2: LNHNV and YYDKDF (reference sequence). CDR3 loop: CATSRGYEQYF. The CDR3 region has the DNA TGTGCCACCAGCAGGGGCTACGAGCAGTACTTC. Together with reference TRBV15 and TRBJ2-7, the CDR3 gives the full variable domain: DAMVIQNPRYQVTQFGKPVTLSCSQTLNHNVMYWYQQKSSQAPKLLFHYYDKDFNNEADTPDNFQSRRPNTSFCFLDIRSPGLGDTAMYLCATSRGYEQYFGPGTRLTVT.